This is a list of T cell receptor beta chains from one sample in a study of blood T cell repertoires in COVID-19. This table comes from immunoSEQ multiplex PCR, and its TCRdb copy is limited to in-frame clones, with some not included. The table records 110,000 or so clones, over 65% of them present only once. Sequencing was carried out using peripheral blood. The receptors were gathered from a woman in her 40s with acute or convalescent COVID-19. The CDR3 runs from the conserved cysteine through the conserved F or W. The order of the fields is D gene, clone size, J gene, V gene, CDR3 DNA, CDR3 protein. The D gene is left open where the match is weak. Only some rows state a clone size, as once, few, many or a class for expanded clones.

TRBD2,NA,TRBJ2-1,TRBV6-5,TGTGCCAGCAACGCAGCGGGGGGGCGAGGTGAGCAGTTCTTC,CASNAAGGRGEQFF
NA,NA,TRBJ1-2,TRBV7-9,TGTGCCAGCAGCTTAATTCCGGGAGATGGCTACACCTTC,CASSLIPGDGYTF
TRBD2,NA,TRBJ2-5,TRBV6-1,TGTGCCAGCAGTGAACGCGGTAGCGGGGGGGCCGCCCGAGAGACCCAGTACTTC,CASSERGSGGAARETQYF
TRBD1,once,TRBJ1-5,TRBV6-2/TRBV6-3,TGTGCCAGCAGTTACACGACAGGGGGATTGGGTCAGCCCCAGCATTTT,CASSYTTGGLGQPQHF
NA,NA,TRBJ1-1,TRBV6-2/TRBV6-3,TGTGCCAGCAGTTACTCTCAGTCAAACACTGAAGCTTTCTTT,CASSYSQSNTEAFF
TRBD2,few,TRBJ2-7,TRBV27,TGTGCCAGCGGTGGGACTAGTCCAACCTACGAGCAGTACTTC,CASGGTSPTYEQYF
NA,NA,TRBJ1-5,TRBV2,TGTGCCAGCAGTGGGCCCAGGGACTATAGCAATCAGCCCCAGCATTTT,CASSGPRDYSNQPQHF
NA,NA,TRBJ1-1,TRBV6-5,TGTGCCAGCAGGGTAGGGGATTTTAACACTGAAGCTTTCTTT,CASRVGDFNTEAFF
TRBD1,NA,TRBJ1-3,TRBV9,TGTGCCAGCAGCGTAGGGGACAGGAGCTCTGGAAACACCATATATTTT,CASSVGDRSSGNTIYF
NA,NA,TRBJ1-3,TRBV9,TGTGCCAGTGGGAAACAGGGAGACCCTGGAAACACCATATATTTT,CASGKQGDPGNTIYF
TRBD1,NA,TRBJ1-4,TRBV5-1,TGCGCCAGCAGCTTGGTACCCTTGACAGGGGAGGTTAATGAAAAACTGTTTTTT,CASSLVPLTGEVNEKLFF
NA,once,TRBJ1-4,TRBV15,TGTGCCACCAGCAGAGGGCAGGGTAATGAAAAACTGTTTTTT,CATSRGQGNEKLFF
TRBD1,NA,TRBJ2-7,TRBV5-1,TGCGCCAGCAACCTAGACAGGGGGTCGGGGGAGCAGTACTTC,CASNLDRGSGEQYF
NA,NA,TRBJ2-1,TRBV27,TGTGCCAGCAACCGAGGCCTTAGCTCCTACAATGAGCAGTTCTTC,CASNRGLSSYNEQFF
NA,NA,TRBJ1-1,TRBV18,TGTGCCAGCTCACAACAGGGCTCTGAAGCTTTCTTT,CASSQQGSEAFF
NA,NA,TRBJ2-5,TRBV6-5,TGTGCCAGTTCAACGAGAGAGACCCAGTACTTC,CASSTRETQYF
TRBD1,NA,TRBJ2-7,TRBV9,TGTGCCAGCAGCGAGAGGGATCAGGGGGTACTCTCCTACGAGCAGTACTTC,CASSERDQGVLSYEQYF
NA,NA,TRBJ2-7,TRBV6-6,TGTGCCAGCAGTTACTCTTCGGACAGCCAATATGGGCAGTACTTC,CASSYSSDSQYGQYF
NA,NA,TRBJ1-1,TRBV2,TGTGCCAGCAGTGTATTGGGGCACGCTTTCTTT,CASSVLGHAFF
TRBD1,once,TRBJ2-7,TRBV7-2,TGTGCCAGCAGCGTCGGGACAGGTGATTCCTACGAGCAGTACTTC,CASSVGTGDSYEQYF
NA,NA,TRBJ1-2,TRBV6-5,TGTGCCAGCAGTTACTCCACGACAACTAACTATGGCTACACCTTC,CASSYSTTTNYGYTF
NA,few,TRBJ1-3,TRBV9,TGTGCCAGCAGCGTAGATAACAGGCACTCTGGAAACACCATATATTTT,CASSVDNRHSGNTIYF
TRBD1,NA,TRBJ2-7,TRBV30,TGTGCCTGGAGTGCGCCGCGGGACAGGTATTACGAGCAGTACTTC,CAWSAPRDRYYEQYF
NA,NA,TRBJ1-1,TRBV30,TGTGCCTGGAGTGTTAGAGAGGGAATGAACACTGAAGCTTTCTTT,CAWSVREGMNTEAFF
NA,NA,TRBJ1-2,TRBV6-2/TRBV6-3,TGTGCCAGCAGTTCTCACGGGAGCGACTATGGCTACACCTTC,CASSSHGSDYGYTF
TRBD1,few,TRBJ2-3,TRBV19,TGTGCCAGTTGGGGACAGGGGGCTTTAGATACGCAGTATTTT,CASWGQGALDTQYF
TRBD2,NA,TRBJ2-2,TRBV7-8,TGTGCCAGCAGCTTACTTAGCGGGGGGGCGAACACCGGGGAGCTGTTTTTT,CASSLLSGGANTGELFF